The sample holds many counts of the clone carrying this T cell receptor (beta chain). Its specificity is unknown. This CDR3 is built from 14 residues. V lost 2 bases to trimming and J lost 10 bases, with 15 bases between them. Germline V gene lookup returns CDR1 LGHNA and CDR2 YNFKEQ. The sample belongs to a study of blood T cells in healthy people across ages. A J-beta primer mix and a sample-barcoded 5' primer were used in a second PCR of about 6 to 12 cycles. Every cDNA molecule bore a tag from a template-switch adaptor containing 12 random nucleotides. Every sample gave at least 2.5 million paired-end reads containing CDR3. TCRdb recomputed calls from the 5' RACE reads with MiXCR, one row per CDR3 protein. The table lists hundreds of thousands of distinct CDR3 sequences, approximately 30% of them singletons, with about 15% in the top ten. Study-level findings and limits: Observed TCR beta diversity per million T cells went down as age went up. This fall followed a roughly linear course with age. Leaving the PBMCs unsorted stopped any conclusive comparison of naive versus antigen-experienced cells.

Material for sequencing was blood. The J gene is TRBJ2-1, the V gene TRBV4-2, with D hard to call. This TCR derives from a woman older than 75 in good health. DNA of the CDR3: TGTGCCAGCAGCCAATCGGCCTCGCGTCGGGAGCAGTTCTTC. This encodes CASSQSASRREQFF.